This T cell receptor beta chain came from a study of blood T cell repertoires in COVID-19. Study as a whole: The cDNA or gDNA used as material had been derived from T cells, B-cell-depleted T cells, or PBMCs.

The trim removed 0 bases at V and 8 bases at J, leaving 9 bases unmatched. Germline CDR1 is SGHRS and CDR2 is YFSETQ. The CDR3 contains 15 residues. Per the original data handling: The authors estimated nucleated cell counts from reference gene primer amplification. TCRdb's copy holds only in-frame clones and misses some; the assay was immunoSEQ multiplex PCR. V and J calls and clone size come straight from that table; D and trimming were deduced from the DNA. The table shows 130,000 or so clones, with around three quarters occurring only once. This sequence joins TRBV5-1 and TRBJ1-2, with 8 positions matching TRBD1. The receptor was isolated from a human donor in a cohort sampled during active COVID-19. Material: peripheral blood. CDR3 region: CASSLDPRQGNGYTF. The CDR3 DNA reads TGCGCCAGCAGCTTGGATCCGCGACAGGGGAACGGCTACACCTTC.